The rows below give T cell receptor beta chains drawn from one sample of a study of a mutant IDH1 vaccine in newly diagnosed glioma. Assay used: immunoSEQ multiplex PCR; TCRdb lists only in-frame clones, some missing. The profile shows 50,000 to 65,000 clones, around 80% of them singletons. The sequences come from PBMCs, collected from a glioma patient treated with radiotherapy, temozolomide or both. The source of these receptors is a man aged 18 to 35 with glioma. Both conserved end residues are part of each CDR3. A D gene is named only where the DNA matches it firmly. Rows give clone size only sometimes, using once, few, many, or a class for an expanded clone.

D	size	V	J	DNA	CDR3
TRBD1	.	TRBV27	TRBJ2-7	TGTGCCAGCAGTTTATTGGCAGGGGGCTACGAGCAGTACTTC	CASSLLAGGYEQYF
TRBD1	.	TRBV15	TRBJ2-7	TGTGCCACCGGACAGGGTGGGCTCTACGAGCAGTACTTC	CATGQGGLYEQYF
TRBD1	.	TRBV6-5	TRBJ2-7	TGTGCCAGCAGTTACTTTAAGTGGGACAGGGGATACGAGCAGTACTTC	CASSYFKWDRGYEQYF
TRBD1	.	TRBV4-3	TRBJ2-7	TGCGCCAGCAGCCAAGGACAGGGTACGTCCTACGAGCAGTACTTC	CASSQGQGTSYEQYF
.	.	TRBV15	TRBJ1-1	TGTGCCACCAGCAGAGGTGATTTCACTGAAGCTTTCTTT	CATSRGDFTEAFF
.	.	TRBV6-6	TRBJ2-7	TGTGCCAGCACCATGATCGACCCTTACGAGCAGTACTTC	CASTMIDPYEQYF
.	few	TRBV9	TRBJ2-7	TGTGCCAGCAGCGTAGATCCAGGACCCGAGCAGTACTTC	CASSVDPGPEQYF
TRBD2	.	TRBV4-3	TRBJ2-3	TGCGCCAGCAGCTTGGGGCTAGCGGGCACAGATACGCAGTATTTT	CASSLGLAGTDTQYF
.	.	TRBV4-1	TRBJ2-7	TGCGCCAGCAGCCAAGCCGGGGCCTACGAGCAGTACTTC	CASSQAGAYEQYF
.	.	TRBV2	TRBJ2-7	TGTGCCAGCAGATACCCGGATCGCGAGCAGTACTTC	CASRYPDREQYF